This TCR beta chain is from a study of siplizumab effects on memory and regulatory T cells. As concerns this clone: As yet, its antigen is unknown.

Assay used: immunoSEQ multiplex PCR; TCRdb lists only in-frame clones, some missing. Counted here are approximately 100,000 clones, approximately 90% occurring once; the ten biggest clones make up approximately 0.66%. Whole-study results and caveats: Siplizumab significantly brought down the alloreactive sequences that trace back to unstimulated CD4+ memory cells. Poor capture below about 10^-5 frequency left most alloreactive clones unmapped to unstimulated subsets.

The sample was Tregs sorted from blood. The clonotype originates from a human donor in good health.

DNA for the CDR3: TGTGCTAGTGGTTCATCAGGACTAGCGGGTTACAATGAGCAGTTCTTC. Its protein is CASGSSGLAGYNEQFF. The chain combines TRBV12-5 with TRBJ2-1; 11 bases agree with TRBD2. The germline CDR1 and CDR2 sequences are LGHNT and FRNRAP. J lost 4 bases, V lost 4 bases, and 6 bases had no gene match. This CDR3 is 16 amino acids long.